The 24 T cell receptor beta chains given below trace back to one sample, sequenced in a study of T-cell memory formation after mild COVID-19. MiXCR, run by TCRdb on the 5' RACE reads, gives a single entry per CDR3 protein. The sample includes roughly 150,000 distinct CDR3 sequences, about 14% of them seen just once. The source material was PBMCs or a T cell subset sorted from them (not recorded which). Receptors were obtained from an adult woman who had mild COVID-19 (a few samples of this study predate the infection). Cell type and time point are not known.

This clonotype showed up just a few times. This CDR3 reads CASSPSGQLRDEQYF. The CDR3 region has the DNA TGTGCCAGCAGCCCCTCCGGACAGTTGAGGGACGAGCAGTACTTC. The rearrangement uses TRBV12-3 or TRBV12-4 and TRBJ2-7, with a possible D match to TRBD1 (6 bases). CDR3 length equals 15 residues. The ends were cut back, 6 bases at V and 5 bases at J, with 20 bases in the middle.

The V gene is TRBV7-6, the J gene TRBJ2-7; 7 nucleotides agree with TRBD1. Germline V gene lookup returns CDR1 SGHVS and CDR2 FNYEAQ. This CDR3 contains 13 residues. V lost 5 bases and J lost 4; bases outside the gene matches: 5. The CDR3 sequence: CASSQAGGYEQYF. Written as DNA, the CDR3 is TGTGCCAGCAGCCAAGCAGGGGGATACGAGCAGTACTTC. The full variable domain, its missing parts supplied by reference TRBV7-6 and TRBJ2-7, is GAGVSQSPRYKVTKRGQDVALRCDPISGHVSLYWYRQALGQGPEFLTYFNYEAQQDKSGLPNDRFSAERPEGSISTLTIQRTEQRDSAMYRCASSQAGGYEQYFGPGTRLTVT.

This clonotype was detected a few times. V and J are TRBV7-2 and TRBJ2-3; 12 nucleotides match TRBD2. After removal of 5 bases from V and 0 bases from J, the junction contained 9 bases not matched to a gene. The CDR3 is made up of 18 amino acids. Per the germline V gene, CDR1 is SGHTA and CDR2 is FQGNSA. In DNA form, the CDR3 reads TGTGCCAGCAGCCCGGGGGGACTAGCGGGTCGAAGCACAGATACGCAGTATTTT. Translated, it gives CASSPGGLAGRSTDTQYF. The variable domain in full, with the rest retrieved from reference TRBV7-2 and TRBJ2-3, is GAGVSQSPSNKVTEKGKDVELRCDPISGHTALYWYRQSLGQGLEFLIYFQGNSAPDKSGLPSDRFSAERTGGSVSTLTIQRTQQEDSAVYLCASSPGGLAGRSTDTQYFGPGTRLTVL.

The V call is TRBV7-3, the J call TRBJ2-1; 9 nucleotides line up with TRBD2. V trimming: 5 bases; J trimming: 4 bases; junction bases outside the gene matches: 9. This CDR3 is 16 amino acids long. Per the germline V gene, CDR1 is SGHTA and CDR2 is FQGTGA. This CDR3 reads CASSHSSGGPYNEQFF. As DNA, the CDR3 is TGTGCCAGCAGCCATAGTAGCGGGGGACCTTACAATGAGCAGTTCTTC. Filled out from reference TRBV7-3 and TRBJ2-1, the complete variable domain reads GAGVSQTPSNKVTEKGKYVELRCDPISGHTALYWYRQSLGQGPEFLIYFQGTGAADDSGLPNDRFFAVRPEGSVSTLKIQRTERGDSAVYLCASSHSSGGPYNEQFFGPGTRLTVL.

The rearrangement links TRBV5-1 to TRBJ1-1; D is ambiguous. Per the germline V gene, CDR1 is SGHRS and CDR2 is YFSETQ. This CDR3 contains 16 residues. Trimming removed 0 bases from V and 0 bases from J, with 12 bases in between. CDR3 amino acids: CASSLAEVGLNTEAFF. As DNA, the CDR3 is TGCGCCAGCAGCTTGGCAGAAGTTGGACTGAACACTGAAGCTTTCTTT.

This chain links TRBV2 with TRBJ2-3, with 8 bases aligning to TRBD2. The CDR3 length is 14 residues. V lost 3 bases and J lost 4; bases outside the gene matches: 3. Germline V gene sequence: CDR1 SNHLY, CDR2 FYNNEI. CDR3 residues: CASSDRGGPDTQYF. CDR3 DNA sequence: TGTGCCAGCAGTGATCGGGGGGGGCCAGATACGCAGTATTTT.

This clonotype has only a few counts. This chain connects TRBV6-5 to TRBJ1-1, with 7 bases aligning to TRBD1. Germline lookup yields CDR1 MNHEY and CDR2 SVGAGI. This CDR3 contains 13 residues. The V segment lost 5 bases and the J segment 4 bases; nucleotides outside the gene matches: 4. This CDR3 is CASSDPGGTEAFF. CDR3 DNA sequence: TGTGCCAGCAGTGACCCAGGGGGCACTGAAGCTTTCTTT.

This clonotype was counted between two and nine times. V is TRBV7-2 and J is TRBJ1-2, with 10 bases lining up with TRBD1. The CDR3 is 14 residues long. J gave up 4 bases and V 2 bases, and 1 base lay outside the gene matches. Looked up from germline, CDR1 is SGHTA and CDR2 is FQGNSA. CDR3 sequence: CASSLWDRGYGYTF. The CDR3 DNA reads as TGTGCCAGCAGCTTATGGGACAGGGGCTATGGCTACACCTTC. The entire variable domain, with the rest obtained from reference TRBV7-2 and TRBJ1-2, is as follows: GAGVSQSPSNKVTEKGKDVELRCDPISGHTALYWYRQSLGQGLEFLIYFQGNSAPDKSGLPSDRFSAERTGGSVSTLTIQRTQQEDSAVYLCASSLWDRGYGYTFGSGTRLTVV.

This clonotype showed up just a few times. CDR3 bases: TGCAGTGCTATTGGGCCCAAGGGTAACACTGAAGCTTTCTTT. As protein: CSAIGPKGNTEAFF. The chain employs TRBV20-1 and TRBJ1-1; D remains unclear. Germline V lookup: CDR1 DFQATT, CDR2 SNEGSKA (reference sequence). V dropped 4 bases and J dropped 2 bases, with 14 bases sitting between them. The CDR3 is 14 amino acids.

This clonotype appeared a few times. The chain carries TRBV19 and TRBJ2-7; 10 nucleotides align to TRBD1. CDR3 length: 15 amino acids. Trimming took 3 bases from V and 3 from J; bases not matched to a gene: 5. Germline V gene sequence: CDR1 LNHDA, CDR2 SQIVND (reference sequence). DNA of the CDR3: TGTGCCAGTAGTATGACAGGGGGCATGTTCTACGAGCAGTACTTC. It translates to CASSMTGGMFYEQYF.

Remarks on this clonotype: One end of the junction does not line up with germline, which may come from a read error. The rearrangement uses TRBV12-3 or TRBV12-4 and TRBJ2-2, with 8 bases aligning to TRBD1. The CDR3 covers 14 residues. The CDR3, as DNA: TGTGCCAGCAGACCCGGACAGGGAACCGGGGAGATGTTTTTT. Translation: CASRPGQGTGEMFF.

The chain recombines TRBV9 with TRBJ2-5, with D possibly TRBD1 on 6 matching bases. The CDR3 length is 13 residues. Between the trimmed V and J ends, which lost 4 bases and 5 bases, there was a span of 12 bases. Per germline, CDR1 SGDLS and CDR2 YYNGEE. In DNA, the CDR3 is TGTGCCAGCAGCTTACAGGGTCCGGAGACCCAGTACTTC. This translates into CASSLQGPETQYF.

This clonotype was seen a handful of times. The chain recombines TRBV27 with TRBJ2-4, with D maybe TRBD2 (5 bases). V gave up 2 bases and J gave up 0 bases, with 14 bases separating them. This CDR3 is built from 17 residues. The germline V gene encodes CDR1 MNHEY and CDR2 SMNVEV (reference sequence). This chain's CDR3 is CASSLKYGVLAKNIQYF. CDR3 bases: TGTGCCAGCAGTTTAAAATACGGGGTGCTAGCCAAAAACATTCAGTACTTC.

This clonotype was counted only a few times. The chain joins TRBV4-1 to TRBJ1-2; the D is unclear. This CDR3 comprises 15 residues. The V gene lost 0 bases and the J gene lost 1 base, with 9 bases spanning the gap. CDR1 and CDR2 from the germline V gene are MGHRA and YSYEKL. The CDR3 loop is CASSQDRSDNYGYTF. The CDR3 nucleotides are TGCGCCAGCAGCCAAGATAGGTCTGATAACTATGGCTACACCTTC.

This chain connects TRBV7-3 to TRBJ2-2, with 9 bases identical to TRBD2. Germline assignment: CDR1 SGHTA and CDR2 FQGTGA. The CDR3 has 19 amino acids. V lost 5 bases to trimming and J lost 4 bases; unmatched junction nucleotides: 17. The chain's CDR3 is CASSLYQWSTSGSTGELFF. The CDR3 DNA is TGTGCCAGCAGCCTCTACCAATGGAGTACTAGCGGGTCCACCGGGGAGCTGTTTTTT.

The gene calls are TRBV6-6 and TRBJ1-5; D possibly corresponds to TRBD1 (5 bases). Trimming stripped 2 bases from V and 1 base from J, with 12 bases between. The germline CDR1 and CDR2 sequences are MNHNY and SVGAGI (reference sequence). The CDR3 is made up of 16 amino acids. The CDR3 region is CASSYKPGKSNQPQHF. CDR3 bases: TGTGCCAGCAGTTACAAGCCAGGGAAGAGCAATCAGCCCCAGCATTTT.

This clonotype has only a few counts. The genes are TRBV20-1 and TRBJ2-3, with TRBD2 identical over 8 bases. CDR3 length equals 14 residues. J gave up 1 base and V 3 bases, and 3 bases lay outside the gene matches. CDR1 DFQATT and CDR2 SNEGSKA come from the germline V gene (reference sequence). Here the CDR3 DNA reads TGCAGTGCTAGTATCGGGAGGGGCACAGATACGCAGTATTTT. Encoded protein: CSASIGRGTDTQYF.

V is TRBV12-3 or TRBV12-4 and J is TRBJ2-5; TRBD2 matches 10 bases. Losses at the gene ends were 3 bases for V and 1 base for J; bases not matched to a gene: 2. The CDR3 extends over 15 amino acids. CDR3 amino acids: CASSLSGGAQETQYF. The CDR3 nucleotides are TGTGCCAGCAGTTTGAGCGGGGGGGCCCAAGAGACCCAGTACTTC.

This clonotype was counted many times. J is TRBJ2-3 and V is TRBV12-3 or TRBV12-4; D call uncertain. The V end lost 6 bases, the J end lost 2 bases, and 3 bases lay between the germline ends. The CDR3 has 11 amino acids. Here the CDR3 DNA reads TGTGCCAGCAGCTTCACAGATACGCAGTATTTT. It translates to CASSFTDTQYF.

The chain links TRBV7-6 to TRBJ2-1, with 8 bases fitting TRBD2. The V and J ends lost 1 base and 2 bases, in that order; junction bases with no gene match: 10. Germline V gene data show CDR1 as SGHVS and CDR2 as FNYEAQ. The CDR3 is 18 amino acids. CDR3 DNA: TGTGCCAGCAGCTTAGAAGCAAGCGGGGGTCCTACCTACAATGAGCAGTTCTTC. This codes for CASSLEASGGPTYNEQFF.

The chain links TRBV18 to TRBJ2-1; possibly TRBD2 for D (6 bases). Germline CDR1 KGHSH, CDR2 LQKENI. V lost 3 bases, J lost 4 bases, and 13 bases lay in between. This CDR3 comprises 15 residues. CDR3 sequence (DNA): TGTGCCAGCTCACCGGACTACCAGGTATACAATGAGCAGTTCTTC. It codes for CASSPDYQVYNEQFF.

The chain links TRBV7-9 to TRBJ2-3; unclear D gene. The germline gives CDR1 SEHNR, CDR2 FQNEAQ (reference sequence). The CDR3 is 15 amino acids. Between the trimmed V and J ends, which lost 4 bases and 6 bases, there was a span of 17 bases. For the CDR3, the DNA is TGTGCCAGCAGCTCCCCCATGCCCCACGGGGATACGCAGTATTTT. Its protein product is CASSSPMPHGDTQYF.

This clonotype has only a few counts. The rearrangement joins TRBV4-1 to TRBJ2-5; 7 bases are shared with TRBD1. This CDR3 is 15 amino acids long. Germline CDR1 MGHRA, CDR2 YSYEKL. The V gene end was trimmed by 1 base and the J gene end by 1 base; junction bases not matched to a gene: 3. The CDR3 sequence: CASSQAGTVQETQYF. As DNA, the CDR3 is TGCGCCAGCAGCCAAGCCGGGACAGTCCAAGAGACCCAGTACTTC.

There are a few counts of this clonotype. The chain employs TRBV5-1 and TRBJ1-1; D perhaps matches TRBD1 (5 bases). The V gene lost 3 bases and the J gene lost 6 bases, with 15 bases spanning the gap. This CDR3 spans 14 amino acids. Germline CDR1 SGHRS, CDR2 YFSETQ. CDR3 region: CASSSRVADAEAFF. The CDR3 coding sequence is TGCGCCAGCAGCTCCAGGGTCGCTGACGCTGAAGCTTTCTTT. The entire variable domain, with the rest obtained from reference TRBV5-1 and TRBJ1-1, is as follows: KAGVTQTPRYLIKTRGQQVTLSCSPISGHRSVSWYQQTPGQGLQFLFEYFSETQRNKGNFPGRFSGRQFSNSRSEMNVSTLELGDSALYLCASSSRVADAEAFFGQGTRLTVV.